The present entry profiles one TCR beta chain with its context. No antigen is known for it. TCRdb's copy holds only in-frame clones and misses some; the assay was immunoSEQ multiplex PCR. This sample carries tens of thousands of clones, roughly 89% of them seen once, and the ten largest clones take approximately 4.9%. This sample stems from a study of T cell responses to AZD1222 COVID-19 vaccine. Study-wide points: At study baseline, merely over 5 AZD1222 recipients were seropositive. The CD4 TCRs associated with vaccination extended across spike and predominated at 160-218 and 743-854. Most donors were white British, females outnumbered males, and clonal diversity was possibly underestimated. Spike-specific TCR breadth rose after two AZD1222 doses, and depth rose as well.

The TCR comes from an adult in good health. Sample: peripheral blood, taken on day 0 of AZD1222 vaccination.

CDR3 sequence reads: CASTMSALGNQPQHF. The CDR3 DNA follows: TGTGCCAGCACCATGTCAGCCCTTGGCAATCAGCCCCAGCATTTT. The chain is built from TRBV6-5 and TRBJ1-5, with unresolved D. With 7 bases removed from V and 2 bases from J, the gap between germline ends came to 15 bases. Germline V CDR1 and CDR2: MNHEY, SVGAGI. The length of the CDR3 is 15 residues.